These 13 T cell receptor beta chains originate from one sample sequenced in a study of spatial heterogeneity in lung cancer. The antigens these receptors bind are not known. Time point indicated: sample taken at primary tumor resection. Study-wide points: Counts of expanded alpha and beta TCRs within tumors tracked the tumor nonsynonymous mutation count.

A single record per CDR3 protein comes from TCRdb applying MiXCR to the 5' RACE reads. Of 10,000 to 15,000 distinct CDR3 sequences in the sample, over 6.5% are singletons; the top ten hold about 3.3%. The source was lung tumor tissue, collected at surgery. These TCRs come from a female donor with early-stage non-small cell lung cancer.

This clonotype was counted only a few times. The chain links TRBV2 to TRBJ2-2; TRBD1 might be the D (6 bases). The CDR3 has 14 amino acids. Trimming removed 6 bases from V and 5 bases from J, with 13 bases in between. CDR1 SNHLY and CDR2 FYNNEI come from the germline V gene. The CDR3 loop reads CASREADRTGELFF. Here the CDR3 DNA reads TGTGCCAGCAGAGAGGCAGACAGGACCGGGGAGCTGTTTTTT.

This clonotype counts as medium-sized. The genes are TRBV18 and TRBJ2-1; no reliable D call. CDR1 and CDR2 from the germline V gene are KGHSH and LQKENI. The V end was cut by 4 bases, the J end by 5 bases, with 15 bases between. The CDR3 loop spans 15 amino acids. The CDR3 coding sequence is TGTGCCAGCTCACTCTTGCTCGTGGCCGACAATGAGCAGTTCTTC. Its translation is CASSLLLVADNEQFF.

This clonotype has at least ten counts. The rearrangement uses TRBV7-2 and TRBJ2-5; perhaps D is TRBD1 or TRBD2 (6 bases each). The V gene's germline CDR1 is SGHTA and CDR2 FQGNSA. Trimming left V 5 bases short and J 5 bases short, with 15 bases between. The CDR3 is made up of 14 amino acids. In DNA, the CDR3 is TGTGCCAGCAGCCCCCGAGGGGGGCGTGAGACCCAGTACTTC. It specifies CASSPRGGRETQYF. The full variable domain, its missing parts supplied by reference TRBV7-2 and TRBJ2-5, is GAGVSQSPSNKVTEKGKDVELRCDPISGHTALYWYRQSLGQGLEFLIYFQGNSAPDKSGLPSDRFSAERTGGSVSTLTIQRTQQEDSAVYLCASSPRGGRETQYFGPGTRLLVL.

This clonotype has at least ten counts. V usage is TRBV20-1 and J usage is TRBJ2-2, with D maybe TRBD2 (6 bases). Trimming removed 5 bases from V and 3 bases from J, with 16 bases in between. Germline CDR1 DFQATT, CDR2 SNEGSKA (reference sequence). The CDR3 contains 15 residues. CDR3 coding DNA: TGCAGTGCTGTCACTAGCCTGTCGGACACCGGGGAGCTGTTTTTT. It yields the protein CSAVTSLSDTGELFF.

The chain carries TRBV3-1 and TRBJ2-5; TRBD2 matches 10 bases. Germline V gives CDR1 LGHDT, CDR2 YNNKEL (reference sequence). The CDR3 has 16 residues. The J segment lost 5 bases and the V segment lost 0 bases, leaving 6 bases of the junction unmatched. The CDR3 nucleotides are TGTGCCAGCAGCCAAGATCTGGCTAGCGGGAGTGAGACCCAGTACTTC. This gives the protein CASSQDLASGSETQYF.

This clonotype was observed at least ten times. V gene TRBV4-3 combines with J gene TRBJ2-7; 12 bases are shared with TRBD2. The V gene's germline CDR1 is LGHNA and CDR2 YSLEER. The CDR3 runs 15 residues. Trimming removed 4 bases from V and 3 bases from J; junction bases left unmatched: 4. DNA of the CDR3: TGCGCCAGCAGCCCAGAGACTAGCGGGAGCTACGAGCAGTACTTC. Its translation: CASSPETSGSYEQYF.

This clonotype was found many times. This chain joins TRBV9 and TRBJ2-3; 9 bases are shared with TRBD2. The V and J ends lost 3 bases and 3 bases, in that order; junction bases with no gene match: 17. Germline values: CDR1 SGDLS, CDR2 YYNGEE. This CDR3 comprises 19 residues. The CDR3 loop is CASSAARAGGRAGTDTQYF. CDR3 DNA: TGTGCCAGCAGCGCTGCGAGGGCCGGCGGGAGGGCCGGGACAGATACGCAGTATTTT.

This clonotype was counted at least ten times. This chain connects TRBV28 to TRBJ1-1; no reliable D call. V lost 8 bases and J lost 1, with 17 bases in between. CDR1 and CDR2 from the germline V gene are MDHEN and SYDVKM. This CDR3 has 15 amino acids. DNA for the CDR3: TGTGCCAGCCCCCCGGAGCCGAATAAGAACACTGAAGCTTTCTTT. The encoded protein is CASPPEPNKNTEAFF. The full variable domain, with the rest looked up from reference TRBV28 and TRBJ1-1, is DVKVTQSSRYLVKRTGEKVFLECVQDMDHENMFWYRQDPGLGLRLIYFSYDVKMKEKGDIPEGYSVSREKKERFSLILESASTNQTSMYLCASPPEPNKNTEAFFGQGTRLTVV.

Ten or more counts support this clonotype. The V call is TRBV5-1, the J call TRBJ2-2, with TRBD2 matching 8 bases. The CDR3 length is 17 residues. Losses at the gene ends were 0 bases for V and 0 bases for J; bases not matched to a gene: 4. Germline loops: CDR1 SGHRS, CDR2 YFSETQ. The CDR3 DNA sequence: TGCGCCAGCAGCTTGGCGCCTAGCGGGTCGAACACCGGGGAGCTGTTTTTT. Protein: CASSLAPSGSNTGELFF.

The chain combines TRBV20-1 with TRBJ2-7; D perhaps matches TRBD2 (6 bases). This CDR3 comprises 15 residues. CDR1 and CDR2 (germline): DFQATT, SNEGSKA (reference sequence). V lost 4 bases and J lost 3, with 19 bases in between. CDR3 bases: TGCAGTGCTATAGATGCGGCGGGGACCCTCTACGAGCAGTACTTC. Amino acid sequence: CSAIDAAGTLYEQYF.

This clonotype is medium-sized (0.01 to 0.1%) by share. This chain joins TRBV6-6 and TRBJ2-4; the D gene is possibly TRBD1 (6 bases). Germline V gives CDR1 MNHNY, CDR2 SVGAGI (reference sequence). V gave up 9 bases and J gave up 0 bases, with 15 bases separating them. CDR3 length: 15 amino acids. In DNA, the CDR3 is TGTGCCAGTAAGATCCAGGGGAAAGCCAAAAACATTCAGTACTTC. Its protein is CASKIQGKAKNIQYF.

This clonotype was detected many times. The V gene is TRBV5-1, the J gene TRBJ2-7; D assignment may be TRBD1 or TRBD2 (6 bases each). Per germline, CDR1 SGHRS and CDR2 YFSETQ. V was clipped by 0 bases and J by 0 bases, with 10 bases between them. The CDR3 is made up of 15 amino acids. CDR3 sequence: CASSLVPGASYEQYF. The CDR3 nucleotides read TGCGCCAGCAGCTTGGTTCCGGGGGCCTCCTACGAGCAGTACTTC.

In its sample, this clonotype was seen many times. V is TRBV12-3 or TRBV12-4 and J is TRBJ2-7; maybe TRBD1 (6 bases). The CDR3 runs to 12 residues. V was clipped by 6 bases and J by 3 bases, with 9 bases between them. CDR3 region: CASSSDSYEQYF. In DNA, the CDR3 is TGTGCCAGCAGCTCGGACAGCTACGAGCAGTACTTC.